This T cell receptor beta chain was captured in a study of cytomegalovirus exposure and HLA in healthy donors. The PCR used 60 Vbeta and 13 Jbeta primers. TCRdb's table, derived via immunoSEQ multiplex PCR, lists solely in-frame clones and lacks some. Among 60,000 to 70,000 clones, just under 80% were seen once, and the ten largest hold approximately 9.9%. Notes on this clone: As yet, its antigen is unknown.

The CDR3 runs 17 residues. V shed 8 bases and J 1 base; nucleotides not matched to a gene: 14. Germline CDR1 MDHEN, CDR2 SYDVKM. Study outcomes and limitations: DRB1 showed the most TCR associations and HLA-C the fewest in a later analysis, as rates varied by HLA locus. Later analysis identified 15,000 to 20,000 TCR beta sequences associated with HLA alleles, using a false discovery rate threshold of 0.05. Later on, a genetic analysis was performed. It linked a missense variant in DCLRE1C with V- and J-gene trimming of TCR beta. Indistinguishable V segments, including TRBV6-2 and TRBV6-3, were excluded.

This sequence joins TRBV28 and TRBJ2-7; 10 bases are a match to TRBD2. This TCR was sampled from a man between 40 and 49 years old in good health and CMV-seronegative. The sequenced material came from PBMCs. Here the CDR3 reads CASLGLADGYGSYEQYF. CDR3 DNA: TGTGCCAGCCTCGGACTAGCGGATGGTTATGGGTCCTACGAGCAGTACTTC.